The source of this T cell receptor beta chain is a study of cytomegalovirus exposure and HLA in healthy donors. Regarding this clone: The target antigen is unknown.

Study-level results: Within an earlier analysis, most TCR beta V segments proved productive either about 90% or about 30% of the time. Clonal expansion was found to be greater in HLA-associated TCR beta chains than in equally common others in a later analysis. Some TCR beta chains (over 150 of them) were listed as cytomegalovirus-associated.

V gave up 3 bases and J gave up 7 bases, with 7 bases separating them. The germline V gene has CDR1 KGHSH and CDR2 LQKENI. This CDR3 has 11 amino acids. Researchers ran the PCR with 60 Vbeta and 13 Jbeta primers. Method: immunoSEQ multiplex PCR; TCRdb's copy keeps in-frame clones and lacks some. In all, the sample yields approximately 110,000 clones. Sequenced sample: PBMCs. This receptor was identified in a young man in good health and CMV-seronegative. This chain links TRBV18 with TRBJ2-7; D is ambiguous. The CDR3 sequence is CASSPEWEQYF. As DNA, the CDR3 is TGTGCCAGCTCACCTGAGTGGGAGCAGTACTTC.